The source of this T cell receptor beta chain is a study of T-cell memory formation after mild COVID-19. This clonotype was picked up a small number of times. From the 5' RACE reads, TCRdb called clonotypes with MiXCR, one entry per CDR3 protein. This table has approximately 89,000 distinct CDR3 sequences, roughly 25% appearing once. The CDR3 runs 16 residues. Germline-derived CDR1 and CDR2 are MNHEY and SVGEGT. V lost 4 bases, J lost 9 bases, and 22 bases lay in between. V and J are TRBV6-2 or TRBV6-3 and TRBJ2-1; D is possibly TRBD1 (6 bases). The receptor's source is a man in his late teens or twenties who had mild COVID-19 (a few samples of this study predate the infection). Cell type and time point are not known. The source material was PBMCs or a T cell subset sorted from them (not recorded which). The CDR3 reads CASSFRGGSHPGEQFF. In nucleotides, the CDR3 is TGTGCCAGCAGTTTCAGGGGTGGTAGCCACCCGGGTGAGCAGTTCTTC.